One and the same sample provided the 15 T cell receptor beta chains below, sequenced in a study of OX40 agonist ivuxolimab in advanced cancers. Some clones are missing from TCRdb's copy, which holds only in-frame ones; the method was immunoSEQ multiplex PCR. The table has about 64,000 clones, 80% to 90% seen once; the top ten hold 13% to 15%. Sequences were derived from CD4+ or CD8+ T cells sorted from blood, sampled in a trial of the OX40 agonist ivuxolimab. These TCRs come from an adult with an advanced solid tumor such as melanoma, head and neck, liver or kidney cancer.

The chain is built from TRBV7-9 and TRBJ2-3, with TRBD2 matching 7 bases. The germline CDR1 and CDR2 sequences are SEHNR and FQNEAQ (reference sequence). The CDR3 extends over 15 amino acids. Losses at the gene ends were 1 base for V and 0 bases for J; bases not matched to a gene: 1. In DNA form, the CDR3 reads TGTGCCAGCAGCTTAGAGCGGGGTAGCACAGATACGCAGTATTTT. This sequence encodes CASSLERGSTDTQYF.

This clone was detected a few times. J is TRBJ1-6 and V is TRBV5-6; possible D gene TRBD1, 5 bases. Trimming took off 3 bases at V and 10 bases at J, with 14 bases between the two ends. This CDR3 contains 14 residues. Germline V lookup: CDR1 SGHDT, CDR2 YYEEEE. The CDR3 region has the DNA TGTGCCAGCAGCTGGGGACCCTTGGAGTCACCCCTCCACTTT. It encodes CASSWGPLESPLHF.

V usage is TRBV9 and J usage is TRBJ2-7, with 7 positions matching TRBD1. V shed 0 bases, J shed 0 bases, and the junction held 6 bases outside the gene matches. The CDR3 loop spans 16 amino acids. The germline CDR1 and CDR2 sequences are SGDLS and YYNGEE. CDR3 DNA: TGTGCCAGCAGCGTAGAGGGACAGTTGAGCTCCTACGAGCAGTACTTC. Its translation is CASSVEGQLSSYEQYF. Supplemented by reference TRBV9 and TRBJ2-7, the full variable domain reads DSGVTQTPKHLITATGQRVTLRCSPRSGDLSVYWYQQSLDQGLQFLIQYYNGEERAKGNILERFSAQQFPDLHSELNLSSLELGDSALYFCASSVEGQLSSYEQYFGPGTRLTVT.

V usage is TRBV7-6 and J usage is TRBJ2-1; 11 bases match TRBD2. Unmatched junction bases numbered 14, after V lost 4 bases and J lost 12 bases. Germline loops: CDR1 SGHVS, CDR2 FNYEAQ. This CDR3 contains 16 residues. The CDR3 bases are TGTGCCAGCAGCTCCCGGAGTAGCGGGGGGGCAATTGTGCAGTTCTTC. Protein sequence: CASSSRSSGGAIVQFF.

CDR3 region: CASRLQGNEQFF. DNA of the CDR3: TGTGCCAGCAGGTTACAGGGCAATGAGCAGTTCTTC. The chain links TRBV2 to TRBJ2-1; tentatively, D is TRBD1 (6 bases). This CDR3 spans 12 amino acids. V was cut by 6 bases and J by 6 bases, with 9 bases left in between. The germline gives CDR1 SNHLY, CDR2 FYNNEI.

In this sample, this clone turned up once. The chain uses TRBV7-8 and TRBJ1-5; 8 nucleotides align to TRBD1. This CDR3 region has 16 residues. The germline CDR1 and CDR2 sequences are SGHVS and FQNEAQ. The J segment lost 0 bases and the V segment lost 4 bases, leaving 5 bases of the junction unmatched. DNA of the CDR3: TGTGCCAGCAGCTCAGGGGGCGGGTATAGCAATCAGCCCCAGCATTTT. Translation gives CASSSGGGYSNQPQHF. The complete variable domain, with remaining parts taken from reference TRBV7-8 and TRBJ1-5, reads GAGVSQSPRYKVAKRGQDVALRCDPISGHVSLFWYQQALGQGPEFLTYFQNEAQLDKSGLPSDRFFAERPEGSVSTLKIQRTQQEDSAVYLCASSSGGGYSNQPQHFGDGTRLSIL.

This chain links TRBV5-1 with TRBJ1-2, with D possibly matching TRBD1 (6 bases). Germline-derived CDR1 and CDR2 are SGHRS and YFSETQ. Trimming removed 3 bases at V and 7 bases at J, with 13 bases between. This CDR3 is 13 amino acids long. The DNA for the CDR3 is TGCGCCAGCAGCTGGACAGATACTGGTGGCTACACCTTC. The encoded protein is CASSWTDTGGYTF. Full variable domain (outside the CDR3, taken from reference TRBV5-1 and TRBJ1-2): KAGVTQTPRYLIKTRGQQVTLSCSPISGHRSVSWYQQTPGQGLQFLFEYFSETQRNKGNFPGRFSGRQFSNSRSEMNVSTLELGDSALYLCASSWTDTGGYTFGSGTRLTVV.

The chain recombines TRBV21-1 with TRBJ1-4; the table calls TRBD1, which could not be checked here. TRBV21-1 corresponds to a pseudogene. The CDR3 length is 14 residues. This CDR3 reads CASRSTGDHEKLFF. The CDR3 DNA is TGTGCCAGCAGGTCGACAGGGGACCACGAAAAACTGTTTTTT.

Comment on this clone: A read error is possible here, since a much larger clone lies one base away. This chain connects TRBV27 to TRBJ2-5; D uncertain. Germline V gene sequence: CDR1 MNHEY, CDR2 SMNVEV (reference sequence). Between the trimmed V and J ends, which lost 3 bases and 2 bases, there was a span of 13 bases. The length of the CDR3 is 15 residues. CDR3 region: CASSFGMCLQETQYF. CDR3 sequence (DNA): TGTGCCAGCAGTTTTGGGATGTGCCTACAAGAGACCCAGTACTTC.

The chain employs TRBV27 and TRBJ2-2, with 10 bases that match TRBD1. Germline CDR1 and CDR2: MNHEY and SMNVEV (reference sequence). V was clipped by 10 bases and J by 1 base; unmatched bases: 6. The length of the CDR3 is 15 residues. CDR3 bases: TGTGCCACCAAAGGGACAGGGGTGAACACCGGGGAGCTGTTTTTT. It translates to CATKGTGVNTGELFF.

The chain employs TRBV5-4 and TRBJ2-2; 7 bases fit TRBD1. The CDR3 covers 15 residues. CDR1 is SGHNT, CDR2 YYREEE, per germline (reference sequence). The trim removed 2 bases at V and 4 bases at J, leaving 5 bases unmatched. DNA of the CDR3: TGTGCCAGCAGCTTTAGTACAGGGGTCACCGGGGAGCTGTTTTTT. The encoded protein is CASSFSTGVTGELFF.

This chain links TRBV2 with TRBJ1-4; D is uncertain. CDR3 length: 13 amino acids. CDR1 SNHLY and CDR2 FYNNEI come from the germline V gene. Trimming took 10 bases from V and 4 from J, leaving 13 bases between them. The CDR3 protein is CATLSGFNEKLFF. The DNA for the CDR3 is TGTGCCACCCTCAGCGGTTTTAATGAAAAACTGTTTTTT.

The V call is TRBV5-6, the J call TRBJ1-2; the D gene is possibly TRBD1 (5 bases). Germline CDR1 reads SGHDT; CDR2 reads YYEEEE. Trimming removed 2 bases at V and 2 bases at J, with 13 bases between. The CDR3 extends over 15 amino acids. CDR3 nucleotides: TGTGCCAGCAGCTTCCTGGGGGACCCAAACTATGGCTACACCTTC. It codes for CASSFLGDPNYGYTF.

The chain combines TRBV7-9 with TRBJ2-7; D not certain. The CDR3 consists of 12 residues. Looked up from germline, CDR1 is SEHNR and CDR2 is FQNEAQ (reference sequence). Trimming removed 2 bases at V and 5 bases at J, with 7 bases between. This chain's CDR3 is CASSLLHHEQYF. CDR3 bases: TGTGCCAGCAGCTTACTCCACCACGAGCAGTACTTC.

The gene calls are TRBV5-1 and TRBJ2-1, with 7 bases identical to TRBD2. The germline V gene has CDR1 SGHRS and CDR2 YFSETQ. This CDR3 spans 18 amino acids. Trimming at V came to 4 bases and at J to 5 bases, leaving 18 bases not matched to a gene. CDR3 DNA sequence: TGCGCCAGCAGCCTCAGATGGGGGGGAGGGCCCCGGGACAATGAGCAGTTCTTC. Protein sequence: CASSLRWGGGPRDNEQFF.